Shown below are 15 T cell receptor beta chains from a single sample sequenced in a study of shared clonotypes between healthy human individuals. Here immunoSEQ multiplex PCR was the method, and the copy in TCRdb shows in-frame clones only, minus some. The sample has 850,000 to 1,200,000 clones, about three quarters seen once. The sample was memory CD4+ T cells sorted from blood. Subset reported: CD45RA-negative fraction. These receptors all stem from a man between 18 and 35 years old in good health.

The chain uses TRBV7-2 and TRBJ2-1, with a possible D match to TRBD1 (6 bases). This CDR3 region has 14 residues. V lost 0 bases and J lost 6, with 9 bases in between. Germline V lookup: CDR1 SGHTA, CDR2 FQGNSA. CDR3 region: CASSLAGQLNEQFF. In DNA, the CDR3 is TGTGCCAGCAGCTTAGCCGGACAGCTCAATGAGCAGTTCTTC.

J is TRBJ1-5 and V is TRBV6-5; tentative D call: TRBD1 (5 bases). The ends were cut back, 2 bases at V and 7 bases at J, with 12 bases in the middle. Per the germline V gene, CDR1 is MNHEY and CDR2 is SVGAGI. CDR3 size: 14 residues. CDR3 in DNA: TGTGCCAGCAGTTACCAACGGCGGGGCCAGCCCCAGCATTTT. Its translation is CASSYQRRGQPQHF.

This sequence joins TRBV30 and TRBJ1-2; 8 positions agree with TRBD1. Per the germline V gene, CDR1 is GTSNPN and CDR2 is SVGIG (reference sequence). Germline trimming cut 6 bases from V and 4 bases from J; bases unmatched to any gene: 7. This CDR3 is 13 amino acids long. CDR3 loop: CACHAGQAYGYTF. The CDR3 nucleotides read TGTGCCTGCCACGCGGGACAGGCCTATGGCTACACCTTC.

The J gene is TRBJ1-1, the V gene TRBV30, with D maybe TRBD1 (6 bases). The CDR3 loop spans 12 amino acids. The V gene's germline CDR1 is GTSNPN and CDR2 SVGIG (reference sequence). Trimming cost V 0 bases and J 11 bases, with 13 bases left between them. Here the CDR3 reads CAWSVNREEAFF. CDR3 nucleotide sequence: TGTGCCTGGAGTGTGAACAGGGAGGAGGCTTTCTTT.

The chain carries TRBV2 and TRBJ2-7, with 7 positions matching TRBD1. Germline V lookup: CDR1 SNHLY, CDR2 FYNNEI. The junction had 4 bases not matched to a gene; V was cut back by 8 bases and J by 0 bases. The CDR3 totals 13 residues. The CDR3 loop reads CASDRDSSYEQYF. DNA of the CDR3: TGTGCCAGCGACCGGGACAGCTCCTACGAGCAGTACTTC.

This clone was observed once. The rearrangement uses TRBV4-1 and TRBJ1-3; TRBD1 is a possible D gene (6 bases). The CDR3 totals 16 residues. V was clipped by 4 bases and J by 4 bases, with 17 bases between them. Germline values: CDR1 MGHRA, CDR2 YSYEKL. For the CDR3, the DNA is TGCGCCAGCAGCCGCGGTGGAGGGGGAGGAGGAAACACCATATATTTT. Translation gives CASSRGGGGGGNTIYF.

Note on this clone: This may arise from a read error, as a much more abundant clone is one base away. Additional DNA sequences in this sample encode the identical CDR3. The chain recombines TRBV11-2 with TRBJ2-7, with D hard to call. Germline V gives CDR1 SGHAT, CDR2 FQNNGV. The CDR3 length is 11 residues. Trimming removed 5 bases from V and 3 bases from J, with 5 bases in between. CDR3 residues: CASSPFYEQYF. The CDR3 nucleotides read TGTGCCAGCAGCCCCTTCTACGAGCAGTACTTC.

The chain combines TRBV10-2 with TRBJ1-1; D might be TRBD1 (6 bases). Germline V gives CDR1 WSHSY, CDR2 SAAADI. The CDR3 runs to 15 residues. The ends were cut back, 3 bases at V and 1 base at J, with 12 bases in the middle. The CDR3 DNA is TGCGCCAGCAGTGAAACCCCGGACAGGAACACTGAAGCTTTCTTT. This translates into CASSETPDRNTEAFF.

Comment on this clone: The sample has other DNA sequences that encode this CDR3 too. The chain is built from TRBV7-2 and TRBJ2-7; D is ambiguous. The CDR3 is made up of 14 amino acids. Germline CDR1 is SGHTA and CDR2 is FQGNSA. V lost 2 bases and J lost 1, with 9 bases in between. The chain's CDR3 is CASSLTGVSYEQYF. The CDR3 bases are TGTGCCAGCAGCTTAACTGGGGTTTCCTACGAGCAGTACTTC.

This chain joins TRBV5-4 and TRBJ2-5, with 11 bases aligning to TRBD2. V dropped 6 bases and J dropped 5; count of bases not matched to a gene: 12. CDR1 SGHNT and CDR2 YYREEE come from the germline V gene (reference sequence). The CDR3 totals 16 residues. In DNA form, the CDR3 reads TGTGCCAGCAAAAGAGTAGCGGGAGGGCCGTGGGAGACCCAGTACTTC. Translation gives CASKRVAGGPWETQYF.

This clone was recorded only once. The chain is built from TRBV28 and TRBJ1-5; possible D gene TRBD1, 6 bases. Germline CDR1 reads MDHEN; CDR2 reads SYDVKM. The CDR3 loop spans 17 amino acids. The V and J ends lost 5 bases and 4 bases respectively, with 21 bases between them. The CDR3 DNA sequence: TGTGCCAGCAGTCCTCTACAGGGTGGGAGGGGTAATCAGCCCCAGCATTTT. Amino acid sequence: CASSPLQGGRGNQPQHF. The full variable domain, with the rest looked up from reference TRBV28 and TRBJ1-5, is DVKVTQSSRYLVKRTGEKVFLECVQDMDHENMFWYRQDPGLGLRLIYFSYDVKMKEKGDIPEGYSVSREKKERFSLILESASTNQTSMYLCASSPLQGGRGNQPQHFGDGTRLSIL.

The V call is TRBV18, the J call TRBJ2-3; 9 bases align to TRBD2. Germline values: CDR1 KGHSH, CDR2 LQKENI. This CDR3 region has 16 residues. Trimming took 3 bases from V and 8 from J; bases not matched to a gene: 12. CDR3 nucleotide sequence: TGTGCCAGCTCACCCCCGGCTAGCGGGGTGGGTGGTACGCAGTATTTT. Translation gives CASSPPASGVGGTQYF.

This chain connects TRBV19 to TRBJ1-6; weak D call: TRBD1 (5 bases). V lost 4 bases to trimming and J lost 8 bases, with 15 bases between them. Germline lookup yields CDR1 LNHDA and CDR2 SQIVND (reference sequence). This CDR3 contains 15 residues. This chain's CDR3 is CASSNFAGGDSPLHF. CDR3 bases: TGTGCCAGTAGTAACTTCGCTGGGGGGGATTCACCCCTCCACTTT.

This clone has just one count. CDR3 DNA sequence: TGTGCCAGCAGCCCGGGCTCGAGGAATGAGCAGTTCTTC. This encodes CASSPGSRNEQFF. V is TRBV5-6 and J is TRBJ2-1, with unresolved D. The CDR3 spans 13 residues. The V end lost 4 bases, the J end lost 7 bases, and 12 bases lay between the germline ends. CDR1 and CDR2 from the germline V gene are SGHDT and YYEEEE.

The chain uses TRBV7-9 and TRBJ2-3, with unresolved D. V dropped 3 bases and J dropped 0 bases, with 16 bases sitting between them. Germline V gene data show CDR1 as SEHNR and CDR2 as FQNEAQ (reference sequence). The CDR3 loop spans 17 amino acids. The CDR3 DNA sequence: TGTGCCAGCAGCTTGGTGAGGTCGGCACAGAGCACAGATACGCAGTATTTT. Its protein is CASSLVRSAQSTDTQYF.